This T cell receptor beta chain is from a study of vaccination effects on CD4 cells after COVID-19 (dated 2022 in TCRdb). Study-level background: Two doses of either the BNT162b2 or the mRNA-1273 mRNA SARS-CoV-2 vaccine were administered to participants. In both COVID-19 convalescent patients and infection-naive vaccine recipients, the study compared SARS-CoV-2 spike-specific CD4+ TCR repertoires from before mRNA vaccination with those from after it. The full study included approximately nine COVID-19 convalescent patients and a few SARS-CoV-2-naive healthy vaccine recipients. In the study, cultures from other donors were sequenced using the Oncomine TCR Beta short-read assay on an Illumina iSeq 100. What the work shows at the level of the full study, not this receptor alone: In healthy vaccine recipients, vaccine-induced clones were almost all SARS-CoV-2 mono-reactive, with only 1 of 255 being cross-reactive with common cold coronaviruses. The study was limited by a small number of convalescent patients, and early post-infection timepoints were lacking. Clones induced by infection and clones induced by vaccination both contracted markedly at late timepoints after vaccination, which fits with T cell responses waning over time.

With respect to this clone: Its specific antigen is unknown. The sample holds no much larger clone one base away, and base qualities are not on file.

In the ViraFEST assay, PBMC were stimulated with viral peptide pools, and antigen-specific CD4+ T cell clonotypes were then identified by expansion using TCR sequencing. After less than 13 days of culture, CD4+ T cells were isolated with the EasySep CD4+ T cell isolation kit. The absence of prior SARS-CoV-2 infection in healthy vaccine recipients was confirmed by negative nucleocapsid antibodies before and after vaccination. Approximately 2.1 million PBMC per well were cultured in IMDM with 5% human AB serum, roughly 10 IU/ml IL-2 and gentamicin, plus 10 ug/ml peptides. Half of the culture medium was replaced with fresh IL-2-containing medium on days 3 and 7. Each peptide stimulation condition was cultured in triplicate wells unless otherwise noted. Using Ficoll-Paque Plus gradient centrifugation, PBMC were separated from whole blood and then either used fresh or cryopreserved at -140C. Overlapping peptide pools spanned the spike proteins of SARS-CoV-2 and the common cold coronaviruses HCoV-NL63, HCoV-OC43 and HCoV-229E. The QIAamp micro DNA kit was used to extract genomic DNA from the cultured CD4+ T cells.

Library construction relied on the immunoSEQ multiplex PCR assay. DNA from the CD4+ T cells that had been cultured and isolated underwent TCR beta CDR3 sequencing. The authors processed their data as follows. Non-productive TCR sequences were removed, reads were trimmed to the CDR3 region, and CDR3s of at least 7 amino acids were retained. The MANAFEST web app was used to pick out antigen-specific clonotypes by comparing their expansion in peptide wells with that in reference cultures. For clones to be considered positive, expansion at FDR<0.05 versus reference and all other wells, an odds ratio above 5, and a frequency above 0.1% in two replicate wells were required. Clonotypes significantly expanded in SARS-CoV-2 spike wells and in at least one common cold coronavirus spike condition were defined as cross-reactive. Using the stringdist R package, CDR3 similarity was measured by Levenshtein distance, and unrooted trees were constructed with ape in R 3.6.1. TCRdb carries this immuneACCESS record with in-frame sequences only. Its versions omit some clonotypes, under half of them owing to an unresolved V gene in the studies checked, with the rest unexplained. V and J calls and clone size come straight from that table; D and trimming were deduced from the DNA. The sample data list about 73,000 clones, and 65% to 85% of these were observed just once. Together, the top ten hold 2.5% to 3% of the sample.

Here the sequenced sample was CD4+ T cells from PBMCs cultured with HCoV-NL63 spike peptides, taken before COVID-19 vaccination. The sample's cell subset or site label, decoded: HCoV-NL63 spike overlapping peptide pool stimulation. The receptor comes from a human donor who received a COVID-19 vaccine.

The bases are TGTGCCAGCTCATCGACTAGCGGGGGGGAGACTACAGATACGCAGTATTTT. This sequence encodes CASSSTSGGETTDTQYF. Here the chain combines TRBV18 and TRBJ2-3; TRBD2 matches 14 bases in the middle. V is pruned by 5 bases and J by 3 bases, leaving 7 bases of the junction without a gene match. The CDR3 measures 17 amino acids from cysteine to phenylalanine. Only the CDR3 region is kept as DNA, spanning 51 bases read in frame from base 1. From the germline V gene, CDR1 is KGHSH and CDR2 is LQKENI.